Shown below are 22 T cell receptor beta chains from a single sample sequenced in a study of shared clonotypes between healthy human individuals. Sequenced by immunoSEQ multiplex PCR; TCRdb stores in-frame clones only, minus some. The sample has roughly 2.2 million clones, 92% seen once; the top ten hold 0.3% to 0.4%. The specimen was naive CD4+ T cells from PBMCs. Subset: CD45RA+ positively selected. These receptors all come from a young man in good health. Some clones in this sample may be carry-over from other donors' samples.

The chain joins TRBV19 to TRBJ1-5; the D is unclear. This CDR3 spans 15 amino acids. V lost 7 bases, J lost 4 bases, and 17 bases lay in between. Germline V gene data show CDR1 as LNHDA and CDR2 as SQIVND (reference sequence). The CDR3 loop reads CASNQFLDGNQPQHF. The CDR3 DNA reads TGTGCCAGTAATCAATTCCTGGACGGGAATCAGCCCCAGCATTTT.

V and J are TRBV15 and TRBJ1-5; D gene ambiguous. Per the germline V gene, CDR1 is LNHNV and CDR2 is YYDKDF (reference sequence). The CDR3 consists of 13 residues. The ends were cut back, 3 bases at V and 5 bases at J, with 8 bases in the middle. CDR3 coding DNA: TGTGCCACCAGCAGGGGGTTGCATCAGCCCCAGCATTTT. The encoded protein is CATSRGLHQPQHF.

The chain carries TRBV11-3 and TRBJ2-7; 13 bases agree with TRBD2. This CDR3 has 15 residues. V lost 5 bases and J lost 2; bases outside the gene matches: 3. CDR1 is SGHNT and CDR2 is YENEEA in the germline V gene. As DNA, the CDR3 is TGTGCCAGCAGCCCCGGGACTAGCGGGGCCTACGAGCAGTACTTC. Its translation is CASSPGTSGAYEQYF.

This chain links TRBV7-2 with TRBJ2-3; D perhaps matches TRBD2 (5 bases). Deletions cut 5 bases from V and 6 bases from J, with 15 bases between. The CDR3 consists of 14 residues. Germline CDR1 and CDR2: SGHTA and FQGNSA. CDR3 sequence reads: CASSVRSGSDTQYF. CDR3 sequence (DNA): TGTGCCAGCAGCGTACGTTCGGGATCCGATACGCAGTATTTT.

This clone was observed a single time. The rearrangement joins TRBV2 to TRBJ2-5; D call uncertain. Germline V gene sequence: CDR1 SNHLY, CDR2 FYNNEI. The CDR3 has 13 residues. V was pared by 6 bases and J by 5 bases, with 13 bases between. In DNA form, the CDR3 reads TGTGCCAGCAGCCAAACTCCCAAGGAGACCCAGTACTTC. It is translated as CASSQTPKETQYF.

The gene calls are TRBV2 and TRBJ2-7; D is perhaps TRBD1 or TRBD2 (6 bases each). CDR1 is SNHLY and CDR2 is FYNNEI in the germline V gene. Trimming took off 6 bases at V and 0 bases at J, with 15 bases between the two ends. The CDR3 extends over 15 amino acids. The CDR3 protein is CASSRQGGPSYEQYF. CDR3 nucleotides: TGTGCCAGCAGCAGACAAGGGGGGCCCTCCTACGAGCAGTACTTC.

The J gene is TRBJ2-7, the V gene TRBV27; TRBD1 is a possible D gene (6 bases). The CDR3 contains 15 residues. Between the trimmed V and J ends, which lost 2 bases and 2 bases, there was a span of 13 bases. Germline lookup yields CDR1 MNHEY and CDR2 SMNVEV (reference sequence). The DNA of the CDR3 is TGTGCCAGCAGTTTACTTGCGGCAGGGGCCTACGAGCAGTACTTC. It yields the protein CASSLLAAGAYEQYF.

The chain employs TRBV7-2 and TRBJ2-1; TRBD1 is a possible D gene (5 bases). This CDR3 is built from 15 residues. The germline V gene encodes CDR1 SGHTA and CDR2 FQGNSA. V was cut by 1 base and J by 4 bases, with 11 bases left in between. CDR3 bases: TGTGCCAGCAGCTTAGATGCAGGGCAGTACAATGAGCAGTTCTTC. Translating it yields CASSLDAGQYNEQFF.

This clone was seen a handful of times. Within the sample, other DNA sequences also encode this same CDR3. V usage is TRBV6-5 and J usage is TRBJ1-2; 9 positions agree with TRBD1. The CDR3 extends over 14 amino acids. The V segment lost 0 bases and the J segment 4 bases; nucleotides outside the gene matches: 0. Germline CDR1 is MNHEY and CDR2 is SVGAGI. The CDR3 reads CASSYSTGGYGYTF. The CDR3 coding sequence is TGTGCCAGCAGTTACTCGACAGGGGGCTATGGCTACACCTTC.

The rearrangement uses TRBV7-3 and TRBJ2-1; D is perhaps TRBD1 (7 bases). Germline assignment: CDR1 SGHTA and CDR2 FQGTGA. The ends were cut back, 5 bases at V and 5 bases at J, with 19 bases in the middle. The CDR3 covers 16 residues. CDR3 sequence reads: CASSPGMAGGNNEQFF. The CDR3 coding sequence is TGTGCCAGCAGCCCCGGGATGGCAGGGGGGAACAATGAGCAGTTCTTC.

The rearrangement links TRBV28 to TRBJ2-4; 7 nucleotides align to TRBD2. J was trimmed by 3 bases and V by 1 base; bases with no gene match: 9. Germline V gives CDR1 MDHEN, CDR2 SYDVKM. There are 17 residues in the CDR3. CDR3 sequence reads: CASSLFGLDSVKNIQYF. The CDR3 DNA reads TGTGCCAGCAGTTTATTCGGACTAGACTCGGTCAAAAACATTCAGTACTTC.

CDR3 DNA: TGTGCCAGCAGTGAAGCGCCCAGGGGGAGGTTAGATACGCAGTATTTT. It specifies CASSEAPRGRLDTQYF. The rearrangement links TRBV6-1 to TRBJ2-3; a weak D match, TRBD1 (7 bases). The CDR3 is 16 amino acids. Per the germline V gene, CDR1 is MNHNS and CDR2 is SASEGT. Trimming pared 0 bases from V and 5 bases from J, leaving 15 bases between.

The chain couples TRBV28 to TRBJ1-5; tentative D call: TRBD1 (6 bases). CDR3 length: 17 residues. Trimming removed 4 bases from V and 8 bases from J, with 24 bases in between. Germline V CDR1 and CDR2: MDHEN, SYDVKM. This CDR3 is CASSSLLTGEVREPQHF. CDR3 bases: TGTGCCAGCAGTTCCCTACTGACAGGAGAGGTCCGTGAGCCCCAGCATTTT.

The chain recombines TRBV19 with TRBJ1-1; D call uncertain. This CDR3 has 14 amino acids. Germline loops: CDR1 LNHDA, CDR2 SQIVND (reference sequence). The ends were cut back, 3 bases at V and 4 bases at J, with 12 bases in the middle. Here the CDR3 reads CASSITWAITEAFF. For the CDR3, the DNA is TGTGCCAGTAGTATTACTTGGGCAATCACTGAAGCTTTCTTT.

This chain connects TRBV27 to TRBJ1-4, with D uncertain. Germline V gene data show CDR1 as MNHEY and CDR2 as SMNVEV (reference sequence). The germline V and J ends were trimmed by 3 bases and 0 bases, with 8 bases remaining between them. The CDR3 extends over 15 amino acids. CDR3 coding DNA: TGTGCCAGCAGTTTCGGAGGAGCAACTAATGAAAAACTGTTTTTT. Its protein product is CASSFGGATNEKLFF. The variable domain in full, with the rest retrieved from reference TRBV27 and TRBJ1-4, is EAQVTQNPRYLITVTGKKLTVTCSQNMNHEYMSWYRQDPGLGLRQIYYSMNVEVTDKGDVPEGYKVSRKEKRNFPLILESPSPNQTSLYFCASSFGGATNEKLFFGSGTQLSVL.

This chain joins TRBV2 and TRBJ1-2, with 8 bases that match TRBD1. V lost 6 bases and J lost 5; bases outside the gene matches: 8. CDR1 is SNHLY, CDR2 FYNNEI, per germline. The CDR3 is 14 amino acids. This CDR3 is CASSPDRVNYGYTF. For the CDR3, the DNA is TGTGCCAGCAGCCCGGACAGGGTCAATTATGGCTACACCTTC. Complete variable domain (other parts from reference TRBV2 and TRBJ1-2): EPEVTQTPSHQVTQMGQEVILRCVPISNHLYFYWYRQILGQKVEFLVSFYNNEISEKSEIFDDQFSVERPDGSNFTLKIRSTKLEDSAMYFCASSPDRVNYGYTFGSGTRLTVV.

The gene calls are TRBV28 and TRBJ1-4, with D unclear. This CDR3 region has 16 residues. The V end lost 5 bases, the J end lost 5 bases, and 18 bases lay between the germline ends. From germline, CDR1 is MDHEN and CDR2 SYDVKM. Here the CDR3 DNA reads TGTGCCAGCAGTCCACTAAACGGAATTGGGAATGAAAAACTGTTTTTT. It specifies CASSPLNGIGNEKLFF.

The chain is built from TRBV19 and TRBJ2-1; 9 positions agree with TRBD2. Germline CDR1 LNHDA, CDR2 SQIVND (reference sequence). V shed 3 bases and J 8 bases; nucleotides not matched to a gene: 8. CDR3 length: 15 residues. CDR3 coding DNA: TGTGCCAGTAGTATCCTAGCGGGAACTATCCATGAGCAGTTCTTC. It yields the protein CASSILAGTIHEQFF.

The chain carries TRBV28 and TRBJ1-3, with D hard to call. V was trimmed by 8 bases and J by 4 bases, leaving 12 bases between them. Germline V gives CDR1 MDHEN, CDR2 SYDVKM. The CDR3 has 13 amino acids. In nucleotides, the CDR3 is TGTGCCAGCCGCTCAGTTCTAGGAAACACCATATATTTT. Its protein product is CASRSVLGNTIYF.

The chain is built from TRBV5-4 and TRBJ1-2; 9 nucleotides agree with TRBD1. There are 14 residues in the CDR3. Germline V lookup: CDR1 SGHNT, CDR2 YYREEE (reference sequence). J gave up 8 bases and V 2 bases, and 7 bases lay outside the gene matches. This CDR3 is CASSLQGAGRGYTF. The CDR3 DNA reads TGTGCCAGCAGCTTACAGGGGGCGGGCAGAGGCTACACCTTC.

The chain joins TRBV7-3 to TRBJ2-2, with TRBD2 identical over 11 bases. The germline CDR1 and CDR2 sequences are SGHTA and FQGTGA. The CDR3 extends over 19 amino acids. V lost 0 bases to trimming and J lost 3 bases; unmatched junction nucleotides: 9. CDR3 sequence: CASSLTPSGRMGHTGELFF. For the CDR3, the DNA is TGTGCCAGCAGCTTAACCCCTAGCGGGAGGATGGGTCACACCGGGGAGCTGTTTTTT. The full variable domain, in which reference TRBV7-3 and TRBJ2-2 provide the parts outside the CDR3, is GAGVSQTPSNKVTEKGKYVELRCDPISGHTALYWYRQSLGQGPEFLIYFQGTGAADDSGLPNDRFFAVRPEGSVSTLKIQRTERGDSAVYLCASSLTPSGRMGHTGELFFGEGSRLTVL.

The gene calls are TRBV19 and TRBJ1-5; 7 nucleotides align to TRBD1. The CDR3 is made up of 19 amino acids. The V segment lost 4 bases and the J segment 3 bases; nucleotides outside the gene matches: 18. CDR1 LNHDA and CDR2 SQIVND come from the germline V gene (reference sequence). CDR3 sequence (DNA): TGTGCCAGTAGTAAGGGGCGGACAGGCGAGCATGGGCACAATCAGCCCCAGCATTTT. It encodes CASSKGRTGEHGHNQPQHF.